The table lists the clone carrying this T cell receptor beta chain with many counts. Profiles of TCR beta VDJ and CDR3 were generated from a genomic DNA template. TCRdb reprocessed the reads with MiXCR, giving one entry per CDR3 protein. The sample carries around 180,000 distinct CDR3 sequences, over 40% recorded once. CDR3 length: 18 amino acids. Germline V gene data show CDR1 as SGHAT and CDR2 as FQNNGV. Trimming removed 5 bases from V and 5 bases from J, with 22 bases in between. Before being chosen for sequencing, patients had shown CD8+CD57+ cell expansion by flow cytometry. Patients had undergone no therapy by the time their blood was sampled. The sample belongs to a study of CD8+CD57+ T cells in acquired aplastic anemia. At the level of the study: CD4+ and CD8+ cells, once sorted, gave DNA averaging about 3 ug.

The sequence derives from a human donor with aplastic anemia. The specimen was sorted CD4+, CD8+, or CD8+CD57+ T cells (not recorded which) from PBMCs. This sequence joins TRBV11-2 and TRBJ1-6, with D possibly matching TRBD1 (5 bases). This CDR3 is CASSPRTGGPGHNSPLHF. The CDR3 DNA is TGTGCCAGCAGCCCCAGGACGGGGGGACCAGGCCATAATTCACCCCTCCACTTT.